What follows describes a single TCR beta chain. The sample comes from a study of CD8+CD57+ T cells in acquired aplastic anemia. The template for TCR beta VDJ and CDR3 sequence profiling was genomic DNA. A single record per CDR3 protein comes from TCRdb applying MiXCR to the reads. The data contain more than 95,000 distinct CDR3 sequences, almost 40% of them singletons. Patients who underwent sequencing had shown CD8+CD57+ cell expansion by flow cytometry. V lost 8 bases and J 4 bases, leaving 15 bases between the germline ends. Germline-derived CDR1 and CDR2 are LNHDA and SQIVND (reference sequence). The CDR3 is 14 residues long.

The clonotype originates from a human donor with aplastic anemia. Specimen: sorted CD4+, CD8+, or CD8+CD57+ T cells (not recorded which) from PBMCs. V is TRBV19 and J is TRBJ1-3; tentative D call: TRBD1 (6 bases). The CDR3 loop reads CASSWGAYGNTIYF. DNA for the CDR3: TGTGCCAGTTCGTGGGGGGCGTACGGAAACACCATATATTTT.